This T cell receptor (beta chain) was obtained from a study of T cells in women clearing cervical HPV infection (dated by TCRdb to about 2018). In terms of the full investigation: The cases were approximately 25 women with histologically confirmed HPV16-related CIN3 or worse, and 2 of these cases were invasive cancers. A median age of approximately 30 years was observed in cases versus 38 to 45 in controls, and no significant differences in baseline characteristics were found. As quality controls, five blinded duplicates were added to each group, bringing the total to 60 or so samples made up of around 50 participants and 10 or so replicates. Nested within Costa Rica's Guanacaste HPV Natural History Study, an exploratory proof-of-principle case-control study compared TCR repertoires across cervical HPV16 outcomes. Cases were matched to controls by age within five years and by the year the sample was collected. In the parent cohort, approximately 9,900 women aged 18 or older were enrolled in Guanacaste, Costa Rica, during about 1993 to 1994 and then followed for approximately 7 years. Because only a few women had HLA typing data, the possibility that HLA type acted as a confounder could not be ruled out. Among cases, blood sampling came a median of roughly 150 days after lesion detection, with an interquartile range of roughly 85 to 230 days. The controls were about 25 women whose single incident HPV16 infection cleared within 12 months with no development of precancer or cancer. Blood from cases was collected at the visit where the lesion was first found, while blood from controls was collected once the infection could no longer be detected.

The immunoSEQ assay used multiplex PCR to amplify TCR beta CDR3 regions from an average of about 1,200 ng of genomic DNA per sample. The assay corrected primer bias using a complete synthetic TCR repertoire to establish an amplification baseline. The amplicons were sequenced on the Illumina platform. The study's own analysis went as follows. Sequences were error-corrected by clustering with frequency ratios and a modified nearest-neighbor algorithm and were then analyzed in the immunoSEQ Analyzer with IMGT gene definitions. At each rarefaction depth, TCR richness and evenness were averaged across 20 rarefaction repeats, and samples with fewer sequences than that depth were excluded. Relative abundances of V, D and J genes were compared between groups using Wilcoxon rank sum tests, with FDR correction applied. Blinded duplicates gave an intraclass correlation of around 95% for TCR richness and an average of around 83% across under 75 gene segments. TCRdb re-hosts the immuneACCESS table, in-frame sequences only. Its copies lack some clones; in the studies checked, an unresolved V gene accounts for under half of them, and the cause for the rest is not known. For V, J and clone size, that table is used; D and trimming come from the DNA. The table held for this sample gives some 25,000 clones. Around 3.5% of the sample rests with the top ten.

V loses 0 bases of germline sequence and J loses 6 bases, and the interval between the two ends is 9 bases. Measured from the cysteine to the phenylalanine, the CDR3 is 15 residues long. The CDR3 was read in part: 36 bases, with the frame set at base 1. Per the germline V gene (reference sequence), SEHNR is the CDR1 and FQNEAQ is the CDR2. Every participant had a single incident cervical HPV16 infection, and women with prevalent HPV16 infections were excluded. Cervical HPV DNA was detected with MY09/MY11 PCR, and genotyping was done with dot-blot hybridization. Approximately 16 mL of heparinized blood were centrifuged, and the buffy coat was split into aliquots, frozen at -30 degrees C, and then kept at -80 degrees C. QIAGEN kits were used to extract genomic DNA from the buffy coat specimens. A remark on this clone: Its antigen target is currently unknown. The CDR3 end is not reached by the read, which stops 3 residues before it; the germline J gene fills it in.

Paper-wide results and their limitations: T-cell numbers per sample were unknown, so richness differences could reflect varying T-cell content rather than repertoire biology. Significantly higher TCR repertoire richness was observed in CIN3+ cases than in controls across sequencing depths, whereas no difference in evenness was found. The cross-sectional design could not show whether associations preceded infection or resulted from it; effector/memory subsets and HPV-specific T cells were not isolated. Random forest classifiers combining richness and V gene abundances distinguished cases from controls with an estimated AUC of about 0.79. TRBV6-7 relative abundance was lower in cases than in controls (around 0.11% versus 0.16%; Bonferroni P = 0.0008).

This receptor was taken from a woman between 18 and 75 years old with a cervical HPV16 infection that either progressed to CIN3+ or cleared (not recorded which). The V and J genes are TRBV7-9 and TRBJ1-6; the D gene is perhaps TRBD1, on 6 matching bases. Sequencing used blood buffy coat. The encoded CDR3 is CASSLAGTSNSPLHF. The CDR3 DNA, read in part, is TGTGCCAGCAGCTTAGCCGGGACAAGTAATTCACCC.